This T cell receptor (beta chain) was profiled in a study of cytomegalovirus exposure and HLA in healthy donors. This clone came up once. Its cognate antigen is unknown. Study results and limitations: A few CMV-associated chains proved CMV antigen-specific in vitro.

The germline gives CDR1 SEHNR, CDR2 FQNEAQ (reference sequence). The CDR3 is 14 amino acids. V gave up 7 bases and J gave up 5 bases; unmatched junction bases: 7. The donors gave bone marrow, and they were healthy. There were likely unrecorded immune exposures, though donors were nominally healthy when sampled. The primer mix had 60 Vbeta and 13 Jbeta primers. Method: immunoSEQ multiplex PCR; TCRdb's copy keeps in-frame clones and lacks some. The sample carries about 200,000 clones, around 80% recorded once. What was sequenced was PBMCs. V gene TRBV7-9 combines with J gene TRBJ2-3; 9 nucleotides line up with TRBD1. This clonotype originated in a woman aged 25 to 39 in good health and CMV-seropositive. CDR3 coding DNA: TGTGCCAGCACCCTTCCGACAGGGGGAGATACGCAGTATTTT. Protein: CASTLPTGGDTQYF.